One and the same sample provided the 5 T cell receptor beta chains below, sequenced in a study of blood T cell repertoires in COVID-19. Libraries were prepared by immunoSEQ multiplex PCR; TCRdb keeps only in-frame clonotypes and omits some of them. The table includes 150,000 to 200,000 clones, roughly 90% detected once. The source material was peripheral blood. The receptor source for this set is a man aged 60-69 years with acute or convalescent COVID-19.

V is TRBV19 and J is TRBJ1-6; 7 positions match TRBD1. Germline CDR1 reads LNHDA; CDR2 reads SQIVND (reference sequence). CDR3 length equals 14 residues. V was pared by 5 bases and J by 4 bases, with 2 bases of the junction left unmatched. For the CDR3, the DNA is TGTGCCAGTAGTTCGGGACAGTATAATTCACCCCTCCACTTT. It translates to CASSSGQYNSPLHF.

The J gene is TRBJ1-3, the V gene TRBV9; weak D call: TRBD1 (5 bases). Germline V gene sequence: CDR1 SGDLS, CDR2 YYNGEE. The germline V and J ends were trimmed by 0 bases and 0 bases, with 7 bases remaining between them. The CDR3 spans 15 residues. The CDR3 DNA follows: TGTGCCAGCAGCGTAGCAGACAGCTCTGGAAACACCATATATTTT. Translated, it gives CASSVADSSGNTIYF.

The CDR3 sequence: CASTAGPRGDSPLHF. As DNA, the CDR3 is TGTGCCAGTACCGCGGGACCTAGAGGCGATTCACCCCTCCACTTT. The rearrangement links TRBV19 to TRBJ1-6; D perhaps matches TRBD1 (5 bases). Germline V gene lookup returns CDR1 LNHDA and CDR2 SQIVND (reference sequence). V lost 7 bases and J 8 bases, leaving 18 bases between the germline ends. The CDR3 is 15 residues long.

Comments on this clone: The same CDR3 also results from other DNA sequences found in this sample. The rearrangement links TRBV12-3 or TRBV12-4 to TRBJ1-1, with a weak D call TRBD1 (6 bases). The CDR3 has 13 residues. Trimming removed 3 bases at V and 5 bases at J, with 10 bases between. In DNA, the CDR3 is TGTGCCAGCAGTTTTCAGGGGCGGACTGAAGCTTTCTTT. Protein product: CASSFQGRTEAFF.

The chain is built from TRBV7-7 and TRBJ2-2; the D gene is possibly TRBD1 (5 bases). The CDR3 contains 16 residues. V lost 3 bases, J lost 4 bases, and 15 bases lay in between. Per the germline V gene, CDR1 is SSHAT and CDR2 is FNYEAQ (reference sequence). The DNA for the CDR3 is TGTGCCAGCAGCTTTCAGGGTGGAAGTAGCACCGGGGAGCTGTTTTTT. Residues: CASSFQGGSSTGELFF.